This is a list of T cell receptor beta chains from one sample in a study of OX40 agonist ivuxolimab in advanced cancers. Produced via immunoSEQ multiplex PCR; TCRdb's table is partial and in-frame only. This repertoire shows under 50,000 clones, approximately 87% found once; its top ten account for 25% to 35%. The sample in question was CD4+ or CD8+ T cells sorted from blood, obtained in a trial of the OX40 agonist ivuxolimab. Receptors were obtained from an adult with an advanced solid tumor such as melanoma, head and neck, liver or kidney cancer. CDR3s include the opening cysteine and the closing phenylalanine or tryptophan. D genes are given only for firm matches. A clone size is listed for some rows: how often the clone was seen (once, few, many), or a class if it is expanded.

CDR3aa: CASSIVGYEQYF
CDR3nt: TGTGCCAGTAGTATAGTAGGATACGAGCAGTACTTC
abundance: NA
v_gene: TRBV19
j_gene: TRBJ2-7
d_gene: NA

CDR3aa: CASSLELAYSGEQYF
CDR3nt: TGTGCCAGCAGCTTAGAACTAGCTTACTCTGGCGAGCAGTACTTC
abundance: NA
v_gene: TRBV7-2
j_gene: TRBJ2-7
d_gene: NA

CDR3aa: CASSASYEQYF
CDR3nt: TGTGCCAGCTCAGCCTCCTACGAGCAGTACTTC
abundance: NA
v_gene: TRBV18
j_gene: TRBJ2-7
d_gene: NA

CDR3aa: CAWSAGETGRETQYF
CDR3nt: TGTGCCTGGAGTGCGGGGGAGACCGGGAGGGAGACCCAGTACTTC
abundance: NA
v_gene: TRBV30
j_gene: TRBJ2-5
d_gene: TRBD2

CDR3aa: CATGEPNEKLFF
CDR3nt: TGTGCCACGGGTGAACCTAATGAAAAACTGTTTTTT
abundance: NA
v_gene: TRBV6-5
j_gene: TRBJ1-4
d_gene: NA

CDR3aa: CASSLGERAGIHYF
CDR3nt: TGTGCCAGCAGCTTAGGGGAACGAGCAGGGATCCACTACTTC
abundance: NA
v_gene: TRBV7-2
j_gene: TRBJ2-7
d_gene: NA

CDR3aa: CASSPGSGGSSYEQYF
CDR3nt: TGTGCCAGCTCTCCTGGGAGCGGGGGGAGCTCCTACGAGCAGTACTTC
abundance: once
v_gene: TRBV18
j_gene: TRBJ2-7
d_gene: TRBD2

CDR3aa: CASSPRLAGGSTGELFF
CDR3nt: TGCGCCAGCAGCCCTCGACTAGCGGGAGGTAGCACCGGGGAGCTGTTTTTT
abundance: NA
v_gene: TRBV5-1
j_gene: TRBJ2-2
d_gene: TRBD2

CDR3aa: CASTLGTKGYEQYF
CDR3nt: TGTGCCAGCACCTTGGGAACTAAGGGCTACGAGCAGTACTTC
abundance: NA
v_gene: TRBV28
j_gene: TRBJ2-7
d_gene: NA

CDR3aa: CASRAGTVGQFF
CDR3nt: TGTGCCAGCAGAGCCGGGACAGTGGGACAGTTCTTC
abundance: NA
v_gene: TRBV6-1
j_gene: TRBJ2-1
d_gene: TRBD1

CDR3aa: CASSQGQGNTGELFF
CDR3nt: TGTGCCAGCAGTCAGGGACAGGGTAACACCGGGGAGCTGTTTTTT
abundance: NA
v_gene: TRBV6-4
j_gene: TRBJ2-2
d_gene: TRBD1

CDR3aa: CAGSDQAGAGEAFF
CDR3nt: TGTGCCGGCAGTGACCAAGCGGGGGCGGGTGAAGCTTTCTTT
abundance: once
v_gene: TRBV28
j_gene: TRBJ1-1
d_gene: NA

CDR3aa: CASSLQGNTEAFF
CDR3nt: TGCGCCAGCAGCTTACAGGGCAACACTGAAGCTTTCTTT
abundance: once
v_gene: TRBV5-1
j_gene: TRBJ1-1
d_gene: NA

CDR3aa: CASSMWSGTEQFF
CDR3nt: TGTGCCAGTAGTATGTGGAGCGGGACCGAGCAGTTCTTC
abundance: NA
v_gene: TRBV19
j_gene: TRBJ2-1
d_gene: TRBD2

CDR3aa: CASSLDGPPNQPQHF
CDR3nt: TGCGCCAGCAGCTTGGATGGGCCTCCCAATCAGCCCCAGCATTTT
abundance: few
v_gene: TRBV5-1
j_gene: TRBJ1-5
d_gene: NA

CDR3aa: CASRVGLSTDTQYF
CDR3nt: TGTGCCAGCAGGGTGGGCTTAAGCACAGATACGCAGTATTTT
abundance: NA
v_gene: TRBV6-5
j_gene: TRBJ2-3
d_gene: NA

CDR3aa: CASSPRGGPNSPLHF
CDR3nt: TGTGCCAGCTCACCCCGAGGGGGTCCAAATTCACCCCTCCACTTT
abundance: once
v_gene: TRBV18
j_gene: TRBJ1-6
d_gene: NA

CDR3aa: CASSFDRGLQFF
CDR3nt: TGTGCCAGCAGCTTTGACAGGGGGCTTCAGTTCTTC
abundance: NA
v_gene: TRBV5-8
j_gene: TRBJ2-1
d_gene: TRBD1

CDR3aa: CASSIPSGVIPGTQYF
CDR3nt: TGTGCCAGTAGTATACCGAGCGGCGTCATCCCGGGTACGCAGTATTTT
abundance: NA
v_gene: TRBV19
j_gene: TRBJ2-3
d_gene: NA

CDR3aa: CASSLTGGANTEAFF
CDR3nt: TGTGCCAGCAGCTTGACAGGGGGCGCCAACACTGAAGCTTTCTTT
abundance: NA
v_gene: TRBV5-8
j_gene: TRBJ1-1
d_gene: TRBD1

CDR3aa: CASSGTGESGNTIYF
CDR3nt: TGCGCCAGCAGCGGGACCGGGGAATCTGGAAACACCATATATTTT
abundance: NA
v_gene: TRBV5-1
j_gene: TRBJ1-3
d_gene: NA

CDR3aa: CASRRGTSGRPYEQYF
CDR3nt: TGCGCCAGCAGGAGGGGGACTAGCGGGCGACCCTACGAGCAGTACTTC
abundance: NA
v_gene: TRBV10-1
j_gene: TRBJ2-7
d_gene: TRBD2